The 9 T cell receptor beta chains reported below all come from one sample, sequenced in a study of CD8+CD57+ T cells in acquired aplastic anemia listed by TCRdb under 2018. The reads were generated on an Illumina HiSeq 2000. Genomic DNA served as template for TCR beta VDJ combination and CDR3 sequence profiling. Through fastp at Q25 and MiXCR, TCRdb rebuilt clones from the public reads, retaining in-frame beta chains. All rows with the same CDR3 protein become a single entry with the most common DNA and genes. The sample table holds around 170,000 distinct CDR3 sequences, of which roughly half were seen once. Approximately 9.7% of the sample is held by the ten biggest clonotypes. Flow cytometry had shown CD8+CD57+ cell expansion in the patients selected for sequencing. Sequenced sample: sorted CD4+, CD8+, or CD8+CD57+ T cells (not recorded which) from PBMCs. The receptors come from a human donor with aplastic anemia.

This clonotype was picked up many times. V and J are TRBV19 and TRBJ2-3; 8 nucleotides match TRBD2. CDR1 is LNHDA and CDR2 is SQIVND in the germline V gene (reference sequence). After removal of 4 bases from V and 5 bases from J, the junction contained 14 bases not matched to a gene. The CDR3 consists of 17 residues. The CDR3 sequence is CASSTHLLAENRDTQYF. CDR3 DNA: TGTGCCAGTAGTACCCACCTACTAGCGGAAAACCGAGATACGCAGTATTTT.

This clonotype came up many times. CDR3 residues: CASSRSEMNTEAFF. CDR3 bases: TGTGCCAGCAGTCGGAGCGAGATGAACACTGAAGCTTTCTTT. V gene TRBV12-3 or TRBV12-4 combines with J gene TRBJ1-1; D is unclear. The CDR3 consists of 14 residues. The V end lost 5 bases, the J end lost 0 bases, and 10 bases lay between the germline ends.

The chain employs TRBV18 and TRBJ1-2; tentative D call: TRBD1 (5 bases). Germline V lookup: CDR1 KGHSH, CDR2 LQKENI. The CDR3 extends over 14 amino acids. The ends were cut back, 2 bases at V and 8 bases at J, with 15 bases in the middle. The CDR3 is CASSPVGGAGGYTF. The CDR3, as DNA: TGTGCCAGCTCACCAGTTGGGGGTGCGGGCGGCTACACCTTC.

This chain joins TRBV19 and TRBJ2-3; tentative D call: TRBD2 (6 bases). CDR1 and CDR2 (germline): LNHDA, SQIVND (reference sequence). There are 13 residues in the CDR3. The germline V and J ends were trimmed by 5 bases and 4 bases, with 10 bases remaining between them. The CDR3 protein is CASSGGGADTQYF. For the CDR3, the DNA is TGTGCCAGTAGTGGCGGCGGGGCAGATACGCAGTATTTT. The entire variable domain, with the rest obtained from reference TRBV19 and TRBJ2-3, is as follows: DGGITQSPKYLFRKEGQNVTLSCEQNLNHDAMYWYRQDPGQGLRLIYYSQIVNDFQKGDIAEGYSVSREKKESFPLTVTSAQKNPTAFYLCASSGGGADTQYFGPGTRLTVL.

The chain couples TRBV5-1 to TRBJ2-3, with TRBD1 matching 8 bases. CDR3 size: 13 residues. The junction had 2 bases not matched to a gene; V was cut back by 3 bases and J by 5 bases. The germline CDR1 and CDR2 sequences are SGHRS and YFSETQ. CDR3 sequence (DNA): TGCGCCAGCAGCTGGGACAGGCAAGATACGCAGTATTTT. Its protein is CASSWDRQDTQYF.

For the CDR3, the DNA is TGCAGTGCTAGAGATTTCGGGGGGGGTGATACGCAGTATTTT. Protein: CSARDFGGGDTQYF. This chain links TRBV20-1 with TRBJ2-3, with 8 bases identical to TRBD2. The germline CDR1 and CDR2 sequences are DFQATT and SNEGSKA (reference sequence). The CDR3 runs to 14 residues. The V and J ends lost 0 bases and 6 bases, in that order; junction bases with no gene match: 5.

In DNA, the CDR3 is TGCAGTGCCCCGGGACTAGCGGGGAGGGGGGCCAAAAACATTCAGTACTTC. Protein sequence: CSAPGLAGRGAKNIQYF. The chain couples TRBV20-1 to TRBJ2-4; 13 nucleotides match TRBD2. Germline assignment: CDR1 DFQATT and CDR2 SNEGSKA (reference sequence). The CDR3 contains 17 residues. Trimming at V came to 6 bases and at J to 1 base, leaving 9 bases not matched to a gene.

The V gene is TRBV19, the J gene TRBJ2-7, with 14 positions matching TRBD2. With 9 bases clipped from V and 6 bases from J, the junction kept 4 bases outside the gene matches. Germline CDR1 and CDR2: LNHDA and SQIVND (reference sequence). This CDR3 region has 13 residues. The CDR3 region has the DNA TGTGCCAGCAGACTAGCGGGAGGGAGCGAGCAGTACTTC. It codes for CASRLAGGSEQYF.

The chain couples TRBV7-3 to TRBJ2-2; D not resolved. V shed 2 bases and J shed 10 bases, with 8 bases lying between them. CDR1 and CDR2 (germline): SGHTA, FQGTGA. The CDR3 covers 12 residues. The CDR3 sequence is CASSLPTAELFF. CDR3 coding DNA: TGTGCCAGCAGCTTACCAACAGCGGAGCTGTTTTTT.